This TCR beta chain was obtained from a study of shared clonotypes between healthy human individuals. Study-level findings and limits: Naive CD4 clonotypes overlapped across a few donors at around 4.8%.

V was shortened by 3 bases and J by 4 bases, with 15 bases between the two germline ends. This CDR3 has 15 residues. CDR1 WSHSY and CDR2 SAAADI come from the germline V gene. In the study's own analysis: Junction-only sequences without quality scores were provided by ImmunoSEQ, so filtering was different. The data were produced by immunoSEQ multiplex PCR, yet TCRdb's version contains in-frame clones alone and is incomplete. The V and J calls and the clone size are those of that table, but D and trimming were determined from the DNA. The data show 80,000 to 100,000 clones, approximately 63% seen once. This clone was seen once. Its antigen is still unknown.

Sequenced input: memory CD8+ T cells sorted from blood. The subset was: CD45RO+ cells pooled with CCR7-negative TemRA cells. The chain employs TRBV10-2 and TRBJ2-5, with D uncertain. The source is a man aged 25 to 40 in good health. CDR3 nucleotide sequence: TGCGCCAGCAGTGATCTTGTTTTGGGTGGAGAGACCCAGTACTTC. Translation gives CASSDLVLGGETQYF.